This is a list of T cell receptor beta chains from one sample in a study of shared clonotypes between healthy human individuals. TCRdb's copy holds only in-frame clones and misses some; the assay was immunoSEQ multiplex PCR. The sample shows more than 2 million clones, about 94% of them seen only once. Material for sequencing was naive CD8+ T cells from PBMCs. These receptors came from a man between 18 and 29 years old in good health. Some clones in this sample may be carry-over from other donors' samples. CDR3s include the opening cysteine and the closing phenylalanine or tryptophan. A D gene is named only where the DNA matches it firmly. Only some rows state a clone size, as once, few, many or a class for expanded clones.

j_gene: TRBJ2-2
d_gene: NA
abundance: NA
v_gene: TRBV19
CDR3aa: CASSIPKYTIGSTGELFF
CDR3nt: TGTGCCAGTAGTATACCCAAGTATACGATAGGAAGCACCGGGGAGCTGTTTTTT

j_gene: TRBJ1-2
d_gene: NA
abundance: NA
v_gene: TRBV15
CDR3aa: CATRREGATYGYTF
CDR3nt: TGTGCCACCCGCCGGGAGGGAGCTACCTATGGCTACACCTTC

j_gene: TRBJ2-7
d_gene: TRBD1
abundance: NA
v_gene: TRBV27
CDR3aa: CASSSTGGSSYEQYF
CDR3nt: TGTGCCAGCAGTTCAACAGGGGGCAGCTCCTACGAGCAGTACTTC

j_gene: TRBJ1-2
d_gene: NA
abundance: NA
v_gene: TRBV5-4
CDR3aa: CASSTLVAAPTNYGYTF
CDR3nt: TGTGCCAGCAGCACCCTCGTGGCAGCACCGACTAACTATGGCTACACCTTC

j_gene: TRBJ1-1
d_gene: NA
abundance: few
v_gene: TRBV5-4
CDR3aa: CASSLTLEAFF
CDR3nt: TGTGCCAGCAGCTTGACCCTTGAAGCTTTCTTT

j_gene: TRBJ1-1
d_gene: NA
abundance: NA
v_gene: TRBV2
CDR3aa: CASSPSWTPFTEAFF
CDR3nt: TGTGCCAGCAGTCCTTCCTGGACGCCGTTCACTGAAGCTTTCTTT

j_gene: TRBJ2-7
d_gene: TRBD1
abundance: NA
v_gene: TRBV29-1
CDR3aa: CSVIDRVGEQYF
CDR3nt: TGCAGCGTGATCGACAGGGTTGGCGAGCAGTACTTC

j_gene: TRBJ1-1
d_gene: NA
abundance: NA
v_gene: TRBV10-3
CDR3aa: CAISGTVNTEAFF
CDR3nt: TGTGCCATCAGTGGGACGGTCAACACTGAAGCTTTCTTT

j_gene: TRBJ1-3
d_gene: NA
abundance: NA
v_gene: TRBV4-3
CDR3aa: CASSQSRTSGNTIYF
CDR3nt: TGCGCCAGCAGCCAAAGTAGAACATCTGGAAACACCATATATTTT

j_gene: TRBJ2-7
d_gene: TRBD1
abundance: NA
v_gene: TRBV5-6
CDR3aa: CASSPPRQGAYEQYF
CDR3nt: TGTGCCAGCAGCCCGCCGCGACAGGGGGCTTACGAGCAGTACTTC

j_gene: TRBJ2-1
d_gene: TRBD2
abundance: NA
v_gene: TRBV7-8
CDR3aa: CASSFGTRAVGEQFF
CDR3nt: TGTGCCAGCAGCTTCGGGACTAGGGCGGTGGGTGAGCAGTTCTTC

j_gene: TRBJ2-7
d_gene: NA
abundance: NA
v_gene: TRBV29-1
CDR3aa: CSVEVHSSYEQYF
CDR3nt: TGCAGCGTTGAGGTGCATTCCTCCTACGAGCAGTACTTC

j_gene: TRBJ2-2
d_gene: TRBD1
abundance: NA
v_gene: TRBV11-2
CDR3aa: CASSWGDRSAGELFF
CDR3nt: TGTGCCAGCAGCTGGGGGGACAGGTCAGCCGGGGAGCTGTTTTTT

j_gene: TRBJ2-7
d_gene: NA
abundance: NA
v_gene: TRBV5-1
CDR3aa: CASTSFEGAAYEQYF
CDR3nt: TGCGCCAGCACTTCTTTCGAGGGCGCCGCCTACGAGCAGTACTTC

j_gene: TRBJ1-2
d_gene: NA
abundance: once
v_gene: TRBV6-5
CDR3aa: CASAPGTGGYTF
CDR3nt: TGTGCCAGCGCCCCAGGGACGGGAGGCTACACCTTC

j_gene: TRBJ2-3
d_gene: TRBD2
abundance: NA
v_gene: TRBV5-6
CDR3aa: CASSSFSGRETDTQYF
CDR3nt: TGTGCCAGCAGCTCCTTTAGCGGGAGAGAGACAGATACGCAGTATTTT

j_gene: TRBJ1-5
d_gene: TRBD1
abundance: NA
v_gene: TRBV28
CDR3aa: CASSFRGQTNQPQHF
CDR3nt: TGTGCCAGCAGTTTTAGGGGACAGACAAATCAGCCCCAGCATTTT

j_gene: TRBJ1-1
d_gene: TRBD1
abundance: few
v_gene: TRBV2
CDR3aa: CASSDSGQVTEAFF
CDR3nt: TGTGCCAGCAGTGATTCGGGACAGGTCACTGAAGCTTTCTTT

j_gene: TRBJ2-7
d_gene: NA
abundance: once
v_gene: TRBV11-2
CDR3aa: CASSLDWGGTSYEQYF
CDR3nt: TGTGCCAGCAGCTTAGATTGGGGCGGTACCTCCTACGAGCAGTACTTC

j_gene: TRBJ1-1
d_gene: NA
abundance: few
v_gene: TRBV11-3
CDR3aa: CASSPGGTTEAFF
CDR3nt: TGTGCCAGCTCCCCGGGGGGAACAACTGAAGCTTTCTTT